One sample yielded the 10 T cell receptor beta chains listed below, sequenced in a study of blood T cell repertoires in COVID-19. Here immunoSEQ multiplex PCR was the method, and the copy in TCRdb shows in-frame clones only, minus some. Among some 65,000 clones listed, 90% were seen once. Sequencing used peripheral blood. The source of these receptors is a man aged 55 to 70 with acute or convalescent COVID-19.

The CDR3 region is CASSVRGNPNTEAFF. The DNA of the CDR3 is TGTGCCAGCAGCGTACGGGGGAACCCGAACACTGAAGCTTTCTTT. V gene TRBV9 combines with J gene TRBJ1-1; TRBD1 is a possible D gene (5 bases). Trimming took off 1 base at V and 1 base at J, with 11 bases between the two ends. This CDR3 has 15 residues. CDR1 and CDR2 from the germline V gene are SGDLS and YYNGEE.

The gene calls are TRBV4-1 and TRBJ1-2; TRBD1 might be the D (5 bases). The CDR3 is 17 residues long. Germline CDR1 reads MGHRA; CDR2 reads YSYEKL. Trimming removed 0 bases from V and 4 bases from J, with 18 bases in between. CDR3 sequence reads: CASSQDQGQALFYGYTF. In nucleotides, the CDR3 is TGCGCCAGCAGCCAAGATCAAGGACAAGCATTATTCTATGGCTACACCTTC.

The rearrangement uses TRBV5-1 and TRBJ2-7; no clear D gene. CDR3 length: 11 residues. Germline CDR1 SGHRS, CDR2 YFSETQ. The V and J ends lost 4 bases and 3 bases respectively, with 5 bases between them. Here the CDR3 DNA reads TGCGCCAGCAGCCTCGGCTACGAGCAGTACTTC. It translates to CASSLGYEQYF.

V and J are TRBV7-8 and TRBJ1-3; no clear D. Trimming removed 0 bases from V and 4 bases from J, with 13 bases in between. Germline loops: CDR1 SGHVS, CDR2 FQNEAQ. CDR3 length equals 16 residues. The CDR3 sequence: CASSLAKERWGNTIYF. The CDR3 DNA sequence: TGTGCCAGCAGCTTAGCAAAGGAGCGGTGGGGAAACACCATATATTTT.

The chain couples TRBV29-1 to TRBJ1-1; D unresolved. Trimming took off 5 bases at V and 2 bases at J, with 18 bases between the two ends. CDR3 length equals 15 residues. Germline assignment: CDR1 SQVTM and CDR2 ANQGSEA. The CDR3 here is CSVFGLTQFNTEAFF. DNA of the CDR3: TGCAGCGTTTTTGGACTAACCCAATTTAACACTGAAGCTTTCTTT. Full variable domain (remainder filled in from reference TRBV29-1 and TRBJ1-1): SAVISQKPSRDICQRGTSLTIQCQVDSQVTMMFWYRQQPGQSLTLIATANQGSEATYESGFVIDKFPISRPNLTFSTLTVSNMSPEDSSIYLCSVFGLTQFNTEAFFGQGTRLTVV.

The V call is TRBV5-4, the J call TRBJ2-3, with TRBD2 matching over 8 bases. Per germline, CDR1 SGHNT and CDR2 YYREEE (reference sequence). The junction had 5 bases not matched to a gene; V was cut back by 5 bases and J by 0 bases. The CDR3 totals 15 residues. This chain's CDR3 is CASRPSGGSTDTQYF. The CDR3 DNA reads as TGTGCCAGCAGACCCAGCGGGGGCAGCACAGATACGCAGTATTTT.

The chain carries TRBV19 and TRBJ2-1, with TRBD2 as a possible D gene (5 bases). CDR1 is LNHDA, CDR2 SQIVND, per germline (reference sequence). This CDR3 has 17 amino acids. V lost 2 bases and J lost 6, with 20 bases in between. CDR3 sequence reads: CASSISEAVMVSNEQFF. DNA of the CDR3: TGTGCCAGTAGTATATCTGAAGCGGTAATGGTTTCCAATGAGCAGTTCTTC.

The chain carries TRBV20-1 and TRBJ1-2, with TRBD1 identical over 7 bases. Germline loops: CDR1 DFQATT, CDR2 SNEGSKA (reference sequence). Losses at the gene ends were 3 bases for V and 4 bases for J; bases not matched to a gene: 8. The CDR3 loop spans 14 amino acids. The CDR3 sequence: CSASGQVSTYGYTF. CDR3 in DNA: TGCAGTGCTAGTGGACAGGTTTCCACCTATGGCTACACCTTC.

The rearrangement links TRBV11-2 to TRBJ1-2; D not resolved. The germline V and J ends were trimmed by 7 bases and 3 bases, with 12 bases remaining between them. CDR1 and CDR2 (germline): SGHAT, FQNNGV. This CDR3 spans 13 amino acids. CDR3 bases: TGTGCCAGCACCTCACCCACGGACTATGGCTACACCTTC. It is translated as CASTSPTDYGYTF.

The J gene is TRBJ1-2, the V gene TRBV2, with a possible D match to TRBD1 (6 bases). Germline V CDR1 and CDR2: SNHLY, FYNNEI. There are 15 residues in the CDR3. The ends were cut back, 3 bases at V and 8 bases at J, with 19 bases in the middle. CDR3 coding DNA: TGTGCCAGCAGTGAGTCGGCAGGGGAGCACGGCGGCTACACCTTC. Amino acids: CASSESAGEHGGYTF.